Below, one T cell receptor (beta chain) is given with its context. This specimen belongs to a study of blood T cell repertoires in COVID-19. As for the study in general: From T cells, B-cell-depleted T cells, or PBMCs came the material, which was cDNA or gDNA.

Germline CDR1 reads LNHDA; CDR2 reads SQIVND (reference sequence). The CDR3 loop spans 19 amino acids. V gave up 3 bases and J gave up 8 bases; unmatched junction bases: 20. Per the original data handling: Estimation of nucleated cell counts was performed using reference gene primer amplification. Produced via immunoSEQ multiplex PCR; TCRdb's table is partial and in-frame only. The V and J calls and clone size come from that table; D and trimming were worked out from the DNA. The sample lists around 350,000 clones; approximately 86% were seen once. The chain joins TRBV19 to TRBJ1-4, with TRBD1 matching 8 bases. This receptor was identified in a human donor in a cohort sampled during active COVID-19. Sequenced material: peripheral blood. The CDR3 here is CASSIFPGSGGSGHEKLFF. CDR3 nucleotides: TGTGCCAGTAGTATTTTTCCGGGGTCAGGGGGCTCGGGACACGAAAAACTGTTTTTT.